Included here is one TCR beta chain sequence, with context. Its specificity is unknown. The CDR3 runs to 14 residues. V shed 3 bases, J shed 4 bases, and the junction held 6 bases outside the gene matches. CDR1 and CDR2 from the germline V gene are DFQATT and SNEGSKA (reference sequence). This sample stems from a study of type 1 and type 2 diabetes patients. Points from the study as a whole: In CD4+ and CD8+ T cells, type 2 diabetes diversity exceeded type 1.

Amplification started from genomic DNA. A primer set of 30 forward and 13 reverse primers amplified the CDR3. One entry per CDR3 protein results from TCRdb running MiXCR on the multiplex PCR reads. The sample holds 250,000 or so distinct CDR3 sequences, approximately 50% seen once. The sequence was obtained from a man between 18 and 35 years old with type 2 diabetes. The chain joins TRBV20-1 to TRBJ2-3; 8 bases fit TRBD1. Material: peripheral blood mononuclear cells (PBMCs). The DNA for the CDR3 is TGCAGTGCTAGGCGGCAGGGGGCTGCAGATACGCAGTATTTT. This gives the protein CSARRQGAADTQYF.